Detailed here is one T cell receptor (beta chain). TCRdb processed the 5' RACE reads again and assigns one entry to each CDR3 protein, with no DNA. The table gives about 550,000 distinct CDR3 sequences; the top ten clones make up roughly 3.5% of it. The data were taken from a study of T cells expressing NK-cell markers. The CDR3 runs to 15 residues. Germline loops: CDR1 MGHRA, CDR2 YSYEKL. The TCR sequence derives from a man younger than 35 in good health. Sequencing was carried out using blood T cells: a sorted CD56 or NKG2C T cell subset, CD4+ or CD8+ T cells, or bulk PBMC T cells (not recorded which). The V gene is TRBV4-1, the J gene TRBJ2-5; TCRdb designates TRBD2, a call that cannot be tested without DNA. The CDR3: CASSQEATRTETQYF.